These T cell receptor beta chains were read from a single sample in a study of identical twins. TCRdb reprocessed the 5' RACE reads with MiXCR, giving one entry per CDR3 protein. Among 550,000 to 700,000 distinct CDR3 sequences listed, approximately 22% were seen once. This same sample was also taken into another study, of T cells expressing NK-cell markers.

Sequenced: PBMCs. The receptors were sampled from a woman under 30 in good health. The CDR3 runs from the conserved cysteine through the conserved F or W. A D gene is named only where the DNA matches it firmly. Only some rows state a clone size, as once, few, many or a class for expanded clones.

D gene | J gene | CDR3 length | clone size | V gene | CDR3 DNA | CDR3 protein
TRBD2 | TRBJ2-5 | 16 | . | TRBV24-1 | TGTGCCACCCAAAGGACTAGCGGGAGGTTCCAAGAGACCCAGTACTTC | CATQRTSGRFQETQYF
. | TRBJ2-1 | 16 | . | TRBV7-2 | TGTGCCAGCAGCTCCCCTCCTGGAGAGCGCCTTAAATCGCAGTTCTTC | CASSSPPGERLKSQFF
TRBD1 | TRBJ2-7 | 15 | . | TRBV6-2/TRBV6-3 | TGTGCCAGCACTCAGACGGGACAGGGAATCTACGAGCAGTACTTC | CASTQTGQGIYEQYF
. | TRBJ2-7 | 16 | few | TRBV2 | TGTGCCAGCAGTGAAGAAGGGTTCGACTTCTCCTACGAGCAGTACTTC | CASSEEGFDFSYEQYF
TRBD1 | TRBJ2-7 | 15 | few | TRBV10-3 | TGTGCCATCAGTGAGATCGGGACAGGATCCCACGAGCAGTACTTC | CAISEIGTGSHEQYF
. | TRBJ2-1 | 18 | few | TRBV11-1 | TGTGCCAGCAGCTTAGCATTTTCGAGGGGGGGTCACTACAATGAGCAGTTCTTC | CASSLAFSRGGHYNEQFF
TRBD2 | TRBJ2-1 | 14 | . | TRBV29-1 | TGCAGCGTCTCTCGGACTAGCGGGAGCAATGAGCAGTTCTTC | CSVSRTSGSNEQFF
. | TRBJ1-2 | 14 | few | TRBV10-3 | TGTGCCATCAGTGAGTCGGCAGCCAACTATGGCTACACCTTC | CAISESAANYGYTF
. | TRBJ2-1 | 15 | . | TRBV10-2 | TGCGCCAGCAGTGAGTGGGTGGTTGCGATCCGGGGGCAGTTCTTC | CASSEWVVAIRGQFF
TRBD1 | TRBJ1-2 | 13 | many | TRBV29-1 | TGCAGCGTTGAACCCTGGACAGGGCGTGGCTACACCTTC | CSVEPWTGRGYTF
. | TRBJ2-1 | 14 | few | TRBV20-1 | TGCAGTGCTAGAATACAGGGAGTTGGAAATGAGCAGTTCTTC | CSARIQGVGNEQFF
TRBD2 | TRBJ2-1 | 16 | once | TRBV5-1 | TGCGCCAGCAGCTTTCGGACTAGCGGGACCTACAATGAGCAGTTCTTC | CASSFRTSGTYNEQFF
TRBD2 | TRBJ2-7 | 15 | . | TRBV4-3 | TGCGCCAGCAGCCAAGGATCGGGGACTAGCGACGAGCAGTACTTC | CASSQGSGTSDEQYF
. | TRBJ2-7 | 11 | few | TRBV6-6 | TGTGCCAGCAGTTACATGTACGAGCAGTACTTC | CASSYMYEQYF
. | TRBJ2-7 | 13 | many | TRBV6-1 | TGTGCCAGCACAGCCTTGGGGGACTACGAGCAGTACTTC | CASTALGDYEQYF
TRBD2 | TRBJ2-1 | 18 | few | TRBV6-2/TRBV6-3 | TGTGCCAGCAGTTACTTCTCCCACGGACTAGCGGTATACAATGAGCAGTTCTTC | CASSYFSHGLAVYNEQFF
TRBD1 | TRBJ2-7 | 15 | few | TRBV18 | TGTGCCAGCTCACCGACAGGGCCCAAACCCTACGAGCAGTACTTC | CASSPTGPKPYEQYF
. | TRBJ2-1 | 13 | . | TRBV20-1 | TGCAGTACCTGGCTCCCCGGCCCCAATGAGCAGTTCTTC | CSTWLPGPNEQFF
. | TRBJ2-1 | 14 | few | TRBV9 | TGTGCCAGCAGCCCCACCCGCAGGGACAATGAGCAGTTCTTC | CASSPTRRDNEQFF
. | TRBJ2-1 | 14 | few | TRBV7-2 | TGTGCCAGCACCCTAGGCGGTTTCGAAGTTGAGCAGTTCTTC | CASTLGGFEVEQFF
TRBD1 | TRBJ2-4 | 15 | few | TRBV20-1 | TGCAGTGCTAGAGGCCGGAGACAGGGTGAAGACATTCAGTACTTC | CSARGRRQGEDIQYF
. | TRBJ1-1 | 12 | . | TRBV29-1 | TGCAGCGTTGATATCGAGAACACTGAAGCTTTCTTT | CSVDIENTEAFF
TRBD1 | TRBJ1-5 | 16 | few | TRBV12-3/TRBV12-4 | TGTGCCAGCAGTCCCCGCGGGGACAGCTTCAATCAGCCCCAGCATTTT | CASSPRGDSFNQPQHF
TRBD1 | TRBJ2-7 | 15 | . | TRBV27 | TGTGCCAGCAGTCAACCGGGACAGGGTAAGGGCGAGCAGTACTTC | CASSQPGQGKGEQYF
TRBD1 | TRBJ1-4 | 15 | few | TRBV2 | TGTGCCAGCAGTGTGGTCAGACAGGGTCGTGAAAAACTGTTTTTT | CASSVVRQGREKLFF
. | TRBJ2-5 | 11 | . | TRBV20-1 | TGCAGTGGCACAATGGGGGAGACCCAGTACTTC | CSGTMGETQYF
. | TRBJ2-1 | 16 | . | TRBV5-1 | TGCGCCAGCAGCTCACCCGGCCGGAGCTCCTACAATGAGCAGTTCTTC | CASSSPGRSSYNEQFF
. | TRBJ1-6 | 14 | few | TRBV20-1 | TGCAGTGCTGCGGGAGGGGCCTTCAATTCACCCCTCCACTTT | CSAAGGAFNSPLHF
TRBD2 | TRBJ2-5 | 15 | . | TRBV4-3 | TGCGCCAGCAGCCGAAGGACTAGCGGGATTGAGACCCAGTACTTC | CASSRRTSGIETQYF
TRBD2 | TRBJ2-3 | 15 | few | TRBV6-1 | TGTGCCAGCACGGGACTAGCGGGGAGCACAGATACGCAGTATTTT | CASTGLAGSTDTQYF
. | TRBJ1-5 | 12 | . | TRBV20-1 | TGCAGTGGATTGTATAGCAATCAGCCCCAGCATTTT | CSGLYSNQPQHF
TRBD1 | TRBJ1-2 | 15 | . | TRBV20-1 | TGCAGTGCTACCCGACCAGGACAGGGAACGTATGGCTACACCTTC | CSATRPGQGTYGYTF
. | TRBJ2-2 | 12 | few | TRBV27 | TGTGCCAGCCTAGCGCAACAGGGGGAGCTGTTTTTT | CASLAQQGELFF
. | TRBJ1-1 | 11 | few | TRBV12-3/TRBV12-4 | TGTGCCAGCAGTTCAGGAGGGTTCGCTTTCTTT | CASSSGGFAFF
. | TRBJ1-1 | 14 | . | TRBV6-1 | TGTGCCAGCAGCCTCTTAAACGGGGGGAACGAAGCTTTCTTT | CASSLLNGGNEAFF
TRBD1 | TRBJ2-5 | 14 | few | TRBV15 | TGTGCCACCAGCAGAGGGACAGGCCAAGAGACCCAGTACTTC | CATSRGTGQETQYF
TRBD1 | TRBJ2-1 | 15 | many | TRBV4-3 | TGCGCCAGCAGCCCACAGGGGGTCGGTGGCAATGAGCAGTTCTTC | CASSPQGVGGNEQFF
. | TRBJ2-7 | 16 | few | TRBV7-2 | TGTGCCAGCAGCTTAGCGCTAGGGCTAGGTTTCTACGAGCAGTACTTC | CASSLALGLGFYEQYF
. | TRBJ2-1 | 15 | . | TRBV10-3 | TGTGCCATCAAACGGCAAACCTCACCGGACAATGAGCAGTTCTTC | CAIKRQTSPDNEQFF
TRBD2 | TRBJ2-5 | 14 | . | TRBV20-1 | TGCAGTGCTAGAGAAAGGACTAGCCGAGAGACCCAGTACTTC | CSARERTSRETQYF
. | TRBJ1-2 | 12 | few | TRBV12-3/TRBV12-4 | TGTGCCAGCAGTTTTTCCGGGACTGGCTACACCTTC | CASSFSGTGYTF
TRBD1 | TRBJ2-7 | 15 | . | TRBV18 | TGTGCCAGCTCACCACGCGTGACAGGGACCTACGAGCAGTACTTC | CASSPRVTGTYEQYF
. | TRBJ1-2 | 13 | few | TRBV9 | TGTGCCAGCAGCGTGGAGGGGGACTATGGCTACACCTTC | CASSVEGDYGYTF
. | TRBJ1-1 | 11 | few | TRBV7-9 | TGTGCCAGCAGCGCGGGAACTGAAGCTTTCTTT | CASSAGTEAFF
. | TRBJ2-7 | 12 | . | TRBV7-2 | TGTGCCAGCAGCTTACTGGTCGGCGAGCAGTACTTC | CASSLLVGEQYF
TRBD2 | TRBJ2-2 | 16 | . | TRBV10-1 | TGCGCCAGCAGTGAGTCGCGGCCTAGCGGGATCGGGGAGCTGTTTTTT | CASSESRPSGIGELFF
. | TRBJ1-2 | 12 | . | TRBV11-3 | TGTGCCAGCAGCTTAAATAAGGATGGCTACACCTTC | CASSLNKDGYTF